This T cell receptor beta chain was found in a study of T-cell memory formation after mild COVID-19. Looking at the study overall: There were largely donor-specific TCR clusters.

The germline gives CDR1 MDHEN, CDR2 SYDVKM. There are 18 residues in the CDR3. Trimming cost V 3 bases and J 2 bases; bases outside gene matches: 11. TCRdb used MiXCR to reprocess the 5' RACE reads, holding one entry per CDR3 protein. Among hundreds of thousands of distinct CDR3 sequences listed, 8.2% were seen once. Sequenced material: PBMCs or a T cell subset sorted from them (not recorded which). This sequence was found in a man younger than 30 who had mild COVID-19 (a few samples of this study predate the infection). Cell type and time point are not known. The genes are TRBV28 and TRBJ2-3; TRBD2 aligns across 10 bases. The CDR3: CASSLGSGLAGVTDTQYF. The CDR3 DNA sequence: TGTGCCAGCAGTTTGGGTTCCGGGCTAGCGGGGGTCACAGATACGCAGTATTTT.